This entry features one T cell receptor beta chain sequence. The antigen remains undetermined. The sample is drawn from a study of CXCR3-negative and CXCR3-positive naive CD8 T cells. Broader study findings: After cryopreservation, expression of CXCR3 was partially reduced, and most assays were run with fresh PBMCs. Unlike memory cells, which differed, naive CXCR3-negative and CXCR3-positive cells had similar TRBV-TRBJ usage. Memory CD8+ cells showed much lower diversity, while both naive subsets were comparably high. TRB CDR3 properties served as the basis for inferring TCR strength, and surface CD5 was comparable between naive subsets.

The CDR3 is made up of 14 amino acids. The TRB libraries of cDNA were built by UMI-labeled 5' RACE. TCRdb re-called the 5' RACE reads and catalogs CDR3 proteins one per entry, DNA excluded. Its table lists 45,000 to 55,000 distinct CDR3 sequences. Material for sequencing was memory CD8+ T cells from blood. This TCR derives from a human donor in good health. Some clones in this sample may be carry-over from other donors' samples. This sequence joins TRBV12-3 or TRBV12-4 and TRBJ2-2. CDR3 region: CASSAQANTGELFF.